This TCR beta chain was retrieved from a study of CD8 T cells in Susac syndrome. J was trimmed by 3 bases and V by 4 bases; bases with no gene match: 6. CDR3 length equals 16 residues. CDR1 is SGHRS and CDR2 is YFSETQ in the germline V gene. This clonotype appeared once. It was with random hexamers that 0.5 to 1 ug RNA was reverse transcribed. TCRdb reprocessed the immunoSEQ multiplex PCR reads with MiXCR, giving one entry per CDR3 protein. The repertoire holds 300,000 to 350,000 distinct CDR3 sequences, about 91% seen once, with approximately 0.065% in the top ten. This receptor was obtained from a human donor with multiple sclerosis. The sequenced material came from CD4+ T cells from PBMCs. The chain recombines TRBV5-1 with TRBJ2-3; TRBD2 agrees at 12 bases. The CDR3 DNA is TGCGCCAGCAGCGACCAACTAGCGGGAGGAACAGATACGCAGTATTTT. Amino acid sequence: CASSDQLAGGTDTQYF.